These T cell receptor beta chains were read from a single sample in a study of blood T cell repertoires in COVID-19. Measured with immunoSEQ multiplex PCR; TCRdb has only the in-frame clones, and not every one. Of some 240,000 clones listed, 70% to 85% are singletons. The sample was peripheral blood. The receptors originated from a woman aged 40 to 50 who had recovered from COVID-19. Both conserved end residues are trimmed from each CDR3.

CDR3 protein	V gene	J gene
ASLGQISIVNYGYT	TRBV19	TRBJ1-2
ASSSQGRDEKLF	TRBV5-1	TRBJ1-4
ASSPSRDLETQY	TRBV4-2	TRBJ2-5
ASSLGTITEAF	TRBV7-2	TRBJ1-1
ASSYGQAGKEKLF	TRBV6-5	TRBJ1-4
ASSLGQNTEAF	TRBV18	TRBJ1-1
ASSTPGSATNEKLF	TRBV19	TRBJ1-4
ASSYSNRQHEQY	TRBV6-6	TRBJ2-7
ASSPPSQGAGELF	TRBV18	TRBJ2-2
ASSQDAASLTDTQY	TRBV14	TRBJ2-3
ASRQTDRGPACRSGNTIY	TRBV10-1	TRBJ1-3
ASSTIIAGGPPGTDTQY	TRBV3-1/TRBV3-2	TRBJ2-3
ATSVVGGPYNEQF	TRBV24-1	TRBJ2-1
ASSQDPRGGYT	TRBV4-2	TRBJ1-2
ASSAPFGHGFPIY	TRBV5-8	TRBJ1-3
ASRPQGADGYT	TRBV28	TRBJ1-2
ASMKGHNSPLH	TRBV19	TRBJ1-6
ASSLTTGTTNEKLF	TRBV5-1	TRBJ1-4
AASRPGTVNNEQF	TRBV19	TRBJ2-1
ATSRGTENSPLH	TRBV15	TRBJ1-6
ASSEVQSGQPNQPQH	TRBV6-4	TRBJ1-5
ASSLTGQAFYLDYGYT	TRBV9	TRBJ1-2
AISAGGNSNYGYT	TRBV10-3	TRBJ1-2
SASQGTGSTDTQY	TRBV20-1	TRBJ2-3
ASSPPRTVDTQY	TRBV7-2	TRBJ2-3
ASSLGTGYTYEQY	TRBV11-3	TRBJ2-7
ASSQVDSQGSPLH	TRBV3-1/TRBV3-2	TRBJ1-6
ASSLGTSTDTQY	TRBV19	TRBJ2-3
ASSPGTSQTTEAF	TRBV18	TRBJ1-1
ASSLLAGAYEQY	TRBV5-6	TRBJ2-7
ASSPGAGLYGYT	TRBV6-5	TRBJ1-2
ASSSGLVNQPQH	TRBV7-2	TRBJ1-5
ASSVNEGQPQH	TRBV9	TRBJ1-5
ASSLDNSGNTIY	TRBV27	TRBJ1-3
ASSLAPGT	TRBV5-8	TRBJ1-2
ASSLQFYGYT	TRBV12-3/TRBV12-4	TRBJ1-2
ASTTGGWDEQF	TRBV12-3/TRBV12-4	TRBJ2-1
ATMGTSLTDTQY	TRBV19	TRBJ2-3
ASSPRTEPGNTIY	TRBV5-1	TRBJ1-3
ASSLVSRLSNQPQH	TRBV7-8	TRBJ1-5
ASSPYSLAQLREQY	TRBV3-1/TRBV3-2	TRBJ2-7